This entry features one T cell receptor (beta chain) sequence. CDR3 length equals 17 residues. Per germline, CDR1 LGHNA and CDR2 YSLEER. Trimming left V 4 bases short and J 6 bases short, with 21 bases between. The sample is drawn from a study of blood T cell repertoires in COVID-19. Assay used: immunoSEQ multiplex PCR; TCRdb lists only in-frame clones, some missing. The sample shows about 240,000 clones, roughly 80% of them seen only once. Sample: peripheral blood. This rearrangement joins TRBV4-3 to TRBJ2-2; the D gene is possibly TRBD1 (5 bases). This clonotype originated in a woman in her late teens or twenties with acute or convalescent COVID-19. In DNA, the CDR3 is TGCGCCAGCAGCCGGGTGGGGCCACTGGCCTCACCCGGGGAGCTGTTTTTT. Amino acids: CASSRVGPLASPGELFF.